This TCR beta chain was sequenced in a study of yellow fever vaccine responses in identical twins. The study, taken as a whole, reports: Twins showed a vaccine T cell response that reportedly seemed partly convergent, partly personalized.

TCRdb reprocessed the RT-PCR reads with MiXCR, giving one entry per CDR3 protein. The sample yields fewer than 2,000 distinct CDR3 sequences, around nine tenths seen once. There are a few counts of this clonotype. Its matching antigen is unknown. From germline, CDR1 is MGHRA and CDR2 YSYEKL. V lost 1 base to trimming and J lost 0 bases, with 12 bases between them. The CDR3 has 16 residues. This TCR derives from a woman in her late teens or twenties who received the yellow fever vaccine. The V and J genes are TRBV4-1 and TRBJ1-2; the D is unclear. The sequenced sample was T cells from blood (PBMCs), unsorted or a sorted subset (not recorded which), obtained before or after yellow fever vaccination (not recorded which). For the CDR3, the DNA is TGCGCCAGCAGCCAAGCCAGAACTGGGTCTAACTATGGCTACACCTTC. Its protein product is CASSQARTGSNYGYTF.